Listed below are T cell receptor beta chains from one sample, sequenced in a study of T cells expressing NK-cell markers. Each CDR3 protein gets one entry in TCRdb, which reprocessed the 5' RACE reads and gives no DNA. The sample holds around 550,000 distinct CDR3 sequences. Sequencing was done on a sample of blood T cells: a sorted CD56 or NKG2C T cell subset, CD4+ or CD8+ T cells, or bulk PBMC T cells (not recorded which). Receptor source: a man aged 18 to 29 in good health. CDR3s include the opening cysteine and the closing phenylalanine or tryptophan.

V gene: TRBV4-2; J gene: TRBJ2-2; CDR3 protein: CASSQELTGELFF
V gene: TRBV11-2; J gene: TRBJ2-7; CDR3 protein: CATGAGLAGSEQYF
V gene: TRBV28; J gene: TRBJ2-7; CDR3 protein: CASSLSTRGLYEQYF
V gene: TRBV10-3; J gene: TRBJ2-3; CDR3 protein: CAISQRDSDTDTQYF
V gene: TRBV24-1; J gene: TRBJ2-2; CDR3 protein: CATSDRFRGRKTGELFF
V gene: TRBV10-3; J gene: TRBJ2-5; CDR3 protein: CAIRGAGGETQYF
V gene: TRBV7-2; J gene: TRBJ2-1; CDR3 protein: CASRLRAEGWDEQFF
V gene: TRBV4-3; J gene: TRBJ2-7; CDR3 protein: CASSQGRDSLTYEQYF
V gene: TRBV12-3/TRBV12-4; J gene: TRBJ2-3; CDR3 protein: CASRTGTRKDTQYF
V gene: TRBV7-9; J gene: TRBJ2-3; CDR3 protein: CASNPGRGDPDTQYF
V gene: TRBV29-1; J gene: TRBJ2-2; CDR3 protein: CSVERGGAGELFF
V gene: TRBV29-1; J gene: TRBJ2-1; CDR3 protein: CSVAEVIEQFF
V gene: TRBV27; J gene: TRBJ2-7; CDR3 protein: CASRKQPLLAGGGYEQYF
V gene: TRBV5-1; J gene: TRBJ2-5; CDR3 protein: CASSLDLETQYF
V gene: TRBV29-1; J gene: TRBJ1-2; CDR3 protein: CSVAGRVNYGYTF
V gene: TRBV18; J gene: TRBJ2-2; CDR3 protein: CASSPTWTGTTGELFF
V gene: TRBV27; J gene: TRBJ2-1; CDR3 protein: CASSPIPVGSSVNEQFF
V gene: TRBV7-6; J gene: TRBJ1-3; CDR3 protein: CASSLAPGGGGNTIYF
V gene: TRBV20-1; J gene: TRBJ2-7; CDR3 protein: CSAGYSSGNYEQYF
V gene: TRBV20-1; J gene: TRBJ2-7; CDR3 protein: CSARDPPDSSYEQYF